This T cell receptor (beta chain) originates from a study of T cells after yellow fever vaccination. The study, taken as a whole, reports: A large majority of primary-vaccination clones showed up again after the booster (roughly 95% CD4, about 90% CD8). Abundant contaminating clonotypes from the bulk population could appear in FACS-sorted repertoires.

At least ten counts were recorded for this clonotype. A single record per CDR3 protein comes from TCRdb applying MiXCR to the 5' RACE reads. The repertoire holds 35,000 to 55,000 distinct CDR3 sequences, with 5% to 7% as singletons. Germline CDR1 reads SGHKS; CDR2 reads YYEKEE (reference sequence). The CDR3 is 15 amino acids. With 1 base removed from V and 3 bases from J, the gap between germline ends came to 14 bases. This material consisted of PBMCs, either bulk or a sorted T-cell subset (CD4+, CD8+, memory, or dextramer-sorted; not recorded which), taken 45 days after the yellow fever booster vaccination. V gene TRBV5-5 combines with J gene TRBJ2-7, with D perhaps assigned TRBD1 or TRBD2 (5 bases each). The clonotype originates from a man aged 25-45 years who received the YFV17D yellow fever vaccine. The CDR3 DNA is TGTGCCAGCAGCTTGACGGTCCTGGGGGACTACGAGCAGTACTTC. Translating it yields CASSLTVLGDYEQYF.